The 5 T cell receptor beta chains below all came from one sample that was sequenced in a study of T-cell memory formation after mild COVID-19. TCRdb passed the 5' RACE reads through MiXCR, listing each CDR3 protein once. There are tens of thousands of distinct CDR3 sequences in the sample; about a sixth occur only once, and 25% to 35% lies in the top ten. Specimen: PBMCs or a T cell subset sorted from them (not recorded which). Every receptor here comes from an adult woman who had mild COVID-19 (a few samples of this study predate the infection). Cell type and time point are not known.

The chain employs TRBV7-9 and TRBJ2-1, with 12 bases identical to TRBD2. J lost 8 bases, V lost 6 bases, and 11 bases had no gene match. Germline V gene sequence: CDR1 SEHNR, CDR2 FQNEAQ (reference sequence). This CDR3 is built from 16 residues. In nucleotides, the CDR3 is TGTGCCAGCAGTCTCAAGACTAGCGGGAGTGTCGATGAGCAGTTCTTC. Its protein is CASSLKTSGSVDEQFF.

The chain carries TRBV6-2 or TRBV6-3 and TRBJ2-7; possible D gene TRBD1, 6 bases. The V gene's germline CDR1 is MNHEY and CDR2 SVGEGT. This CDR3 is 14 amino acids long. V was shortened by 3 bases and J by 3 bases, with 12 bases between the two germline ends. The CDR3 DNA follows: TGTGCCAGCAGTTATGGGACACTTGTCTACGAGCAGTACTTC. It translates to CASSYGTLVYEQYF.

This clonotype is categorized as medium-sized (0.01 to 0.1%). The chain employs TRBV7-8 and TRBJ1-5; 8 nucleotides agree with TRBD1. Per the germline V gene, CDR1 is SGHVS and CDR2 is FQNEAQ. The CDR3 length is 14 residues. V shed 5 bases and J 2 bases; nucleotides not matched to a gene: 2. In DNA form, the CDR3 reads TGTGCCAGCAGCCCGGGACAGGGCAATCAGCCCCAGCATTTT. This encodes CASSPGQGNQPQHF.

The chain employs TRBV27 and TRBJ2-7; a possible D gene is TRBD1 (6 bases). This CDR3 is 13 amino acids long. V was cut by 6 bases and J by 3 bases, with 12 bases left in between. Germline-derived CDR1 and CDR2 are MNHEY and SMNVEV (reference sequence). The CDR3 sequence: CASRPDRYYEQYF. CDR3 bases: TGTGCCAGCAGACCAGACAGGTACTACGAGCAGTACTTC.

Only a few counts were recorded for this clonotype. Just one base apart from a much larger clone, this may be a read error. V and J are TRBV24-1 and TRBJ2-5; 14 bases match TRBD2. V shed 4 bases, J shed 2 bases, and the junction held 5 bases outside the gene matches. This CDR3 is built from 17 residues. CDR1 is KGHDR and CDR2 is SFDVKD in the germline V gene. This chain's CDR3 is CATSEGGTSGRQETQYF. CDR3 coding DNA: TGTGCCACCAGTGAGGGGGGGACTAGCGGGAGACAAGAGACCCAGTACTTC.